This TCR beta chain stems from a study of cytomegalovirus exposure and HLA in healthy donors (dated 2017 in TCRdb). Looking at the study overall: In an earlier analysis of fewer than 750 of the donors, around 290 Gb of sequence data and 117 million unique TCR beta sequences from about 179 million T cells were reported. Roughly 320 gigabases of sequencing data and 70 million to 100 million unique TCR sequences made up an early release that covered some 640 HLA-typed donors. Of the roughly 390 genotyped donors, 81% fell in the genetic ancestry cluster associated with self-reported Caucasian donors. The study was designed to test whether signatures of past pathogen exposure could be identified by cataloging public T cell receptors. The T cell repertoires of several hundred subjects were profiled by immunosequencing and related to cytomegalovirus serostatus. Besides the first cohort of 500 to 700 subjects, a separate validation cohort made up of 120 or so different subjects was used. To predict cytomegalovirus infection status, the study brought together high-throughput TCR immunosequencing, statistical association of individual TCRs with disease status, and machine learning. A later analysis re-analyzed previously published TCR beta repertoires from 660 or so donors and added high-resolution HLA genotyping to study TCR occurrence patterns. In the later analysis, no new phenotypic data were used to find candidate immune exposures; instead, reliance was placed on TCR beta sequences and their occurrence across donors. To decide whether each TCR beta V gene segment behaved as functional or pseudogenic, an earlier analysis of 587 of the donors relied on high-throughput TCR beta sequencing. Donor age, sex, ethnicity and CMV serostatus were collected together with the repertoire data. Genome-wide SNP genotypes for about 55% of the roughly 670 donors were used in a later genetic analysis, which treated that subset as a discovery cohort. Every repertoire in the discovery cohort had been generated on one and the same sequencing platform. HLA typing included class I and class II loci at four-digit resolution. Typing coverage varied by locus: roughly 629-640 donors for A, B, C, DRB1 and DQB1; 522 for DQA1; around 610 for DPA1; about 450 for DPB1. About five DR-DQ haplotypes were treated as single units for association and clustering because of strong linkage in the cohort. Among roughly 400 genotyped donors of the cohort, an average of around 220,000 unique TCR beta nucleotide sequences was sequenced per donor, of which 15% to 20% were non-productive.

The paper as a whole reports these results and caveats: A further reported finding was that TCR beta sequences accurately predicted the HLA-A and HLA-B alleles for most subjects in the first cohort. This cohort had only TCR beta chains sequenced, and the lack of alpha or paired-chain data limited which features could be detected. Most TCR sequences were seen in very few donors, while some public TCRs were found in many individuals. Compared with equally common non-associated chains, HLA-associated TCR beta chains in a later analysis were more clonally expanded and had lower generation probabilities. In a later analysis, the rate of TCR association differed among HLA loci, with DRB1 alleles having the most associated TCRs and HLA-C alleles having the fewest. An earlier analysis of approximately 590 of the donors showed that most TCR beta V segments appeared in productive rearrangements either about 90% or about 30% of the time, which broadly matched IMGT annotations. Because HLA typing was unavailable for some donors at each locus, only the typed subset was used in association tests. In a later analysis, several top co-occurrence clusters were reported to appear linked to parvovirus B19, influenza, CMV and Epstein-Barr virus. A later analysis associated 15,000 to 20,000 TCR beta sequences with specific HLA alleles at a false discovery rate of 0.05. CMV serostatus was the only immune exposure information available for the cohort. In vitro tests confirmed that a few of the cytomegalovirus-associated TCR beta chains recognize cytomegalovirus antigens. An association between a missense DCLRE1C variant and V-gene and J-gene trimming of TCR beta chains was found in a later genetic analysis and replicated in an independent cohort. The classifier was reported to diagnose cytomegalovirus status with high specificity and sensitivity in both the original cohort and the validation cohort. Linkage disequilibrium might explain the correlated functional status among segregating V segments, but an unknown experimental factor could not be ruled out. In a later analysis, most CMV-associated TCR beta chains were found to appear HLA-restricted, with HLA associations seemingly driven largely by CMV exposure. Presence/absence analyses assumed roughly uniform sequencing depth across donors, an assumption that may not hold. A cluster of highly shared sequence variants was judged likely to represent a technical artifact of the sequencing pipeline. The study listed 170 or so TCR beta chains as associated with cytomegalovirus. It was suggested by the authors that the approach could potentially be generalized to other disease states and immunological phenotypes. According to a later genetic analysis, donors in an Asian-associated ancestry cluster had fewer N-insertions in productive TCRs than the roughly 700-donor mean. The earlier analysis of fewer than 750 of the donors excluded around 17 rarely observed V segments, including chromosome 9 orphons, because counts were too low. Strong co-occurrence of HLA alleles, especially DR and DQ, made assigning TCR associations to individual alleles difficult.

Library generation was performed with the immunoSEQ multiplex PCR assay. A mixture of 60 forward primers for TCR Vbeta segments and 13 reverse primers for TCR Jbeta segments was used in the multiplex PCR. A multiplex PCR assay on genomic DNA amplified the CDR3 region of rearranged TCR beta genes. Amplified TCR beta libraries were sequenced as 87-base-pair reads on the Illumina HiSeq System. The original pipeline was this. A later analysis counted tens of millions of unique TCR beta chains across the 550 to 750 repertoires, and some 12 million of these chains were shared by at least two donors. To remove PCR and sequencing errors, raw reads were error-corrected and collapsed into unique sequences using a nearest-neighbor algorithm that merged closely related sequences. CDR3 sequences were aligned to IMGT reference sequences to assign V, D and J gene segments. For a sequence to be retained, at least a six-nucleotide match to both a V gene segment and a J gene segment was required. Rearrangements were called productive when the CDR3 lacked stop codons and stayed in frame with V and J; all others were non-productive. Following IMGT convention, CDR3 was defined as the stretch from the second conserved V-encoded cysteine to the conserved J-encoded phenylalanine. The earlier analysis of approximately 590 of the donors excluded any sequence lacking an unambiguous match to a single V gene segment. An earlier analysis of almost 600 of the donors classified V segments as functional when productive rearrangements were above 56.7% and as segregating when the standard deviation between donors was above 5%. A statistical classification framework was developed to diagnose cytomegalovirus status using the catalog of TCR beta chain sequences. In a later analysis, V and J genes were assigned by comparing TCR nucleotide sequences against IMGT/GENE-DB human TR gene sequences. Using the TCRdist pipeline, a later analysis assigned CDR3 sequences along with most-parsimonious VDJ recombination scenarios. In a later analysis, every TCR beta chain was defined by the combination of its CDR3 amino acid sequence and its V-gene family, and reads without a unique V-gene family were dropped. As a way to deal with suspected cross-contamination and a sequencing artifact, a later analysis dropped 450 to 600 nucleotide sequences that were highly shared and had low generation probability. In a later analysis, a clonal expansion index was calculated for each public chain from normalized within-repertoire ranks of inferred template counts. A later analysis computed generation probabilities with a VDJ recombination model fitted to out-of-frame rearrangements, and checked the results against IGoR. Hypergeometric tests were used in a later analysis to score TCR-TCR, TCR-HLA and TCR-CMV co-occurrence, with a repertoire-size bias correction applied to the TCR pairs. In a later analysis, false discovery rates were estimated by permuting HLA or CMV assignments 20 times. In a later analysis, co-occurring TCRs were grouped using DBSCAN, and TCRdist sequence similarity was added for clustering within HLA-allele-positive subsets. Repertoires with fewer than 30,000 or more than 120,000 public chains were left out of co-occurrence clustering, as were about five repertoires with anomalous nucleotide sharing. TCRdb mirrors the immuneACCESS table, restricted to in-frame sequences. Some clones are absent from its copies; in checked studies, under half trace to an unresolved V gene, and the reason for the others is unknown. That table gives V, J and clone size, and the DNA gave D and trimming. The sample table lists about 110,000 clones, about 79% of them with a count of one. The top ten clonotypes cover almost 3% of the sample.

A single count supports this clone. The target of this receptor is not known. Qualities for individual bases were not recorded, and no much larger clone is one base off. The cohort comprised fewer than 700 healthy bone marrow donors. At the time of sampling, every cohort member was nominally healthy, though immune exposures that went unrecorded were likely present. The donor tested CMV seropositive, placing the donor among the 310 or so seropositive members of the cohort. A peripheral blood sample was collected from each donor, and TCR beta sequencing was performed on peripheral blood mononuclear cells. Genomic DNA extraction from the blood cell samples was performed with the Qiagen DNeasy Blood Extraction Kit. This TCR was sampled from a woman aged 18-35 years in good health and CMV-seropositive. The sequenced material came from PBMCs.

The base sequence is TGCGCCAGCAGCCACCCAACCAGGGACACCGGGGAGCTGTTTTTT. The translation is CASSHPTRDTGELFF. The rearrangement joined TRBV4-1 to TRBJ2-2, with a tentative D gene TRBD1 over 5 matching bases. CDR3 length: 15 amino acids, cysteine to phenylalanine. Only the CDR3 portion is preserved as DNA: 45 bases, with reading frame beginning at the first base. A distance of 11 bases separates the germline ends of V and J, which lose 3 bases and 3 bases respectively. Reading the germline V gene gives CDR1 MGHRA and CDR2 YSYEKL.